One and the same sample provided the 27 T cell receptor beta chains below, sequenced in a study of blood T cell repertoires in COVID-19. The data were produced by immunoSEQ multiplex PCR, yet TCRdb's version contains in-frame clones alone and is incomplete. The sample shows 330,000 or so clones, approximately 89% of them seen only once. The sequenced material came from PBMCs or T cells enriched from blood (not recorded which). The receptor source for this set is a man aged 40-49 years in a cohort exposed to, infected with or recovered from COVID-19 (not recorded which).

The rearrangement uses TRBV15 and TRBJ2-7, with D maybe TRBD1 (5 bases). Germline CDR1 is LNHNV and CDR2 is YYDKDF (reference sequence). V was trimmed by 2 bases and J by 3 bases, leaving 11 bases between them. This CDR3 is 14 amino acids long. This chain's CDR3 is CATSRHDRNYEQYF. The CDR3 nucleotides read TGTGCCACCAGCAGACACGACAGAAACTACGAGCAGTACTTC.

The V gene is TRBV5-5, the J gene TRBJ1-2, with TRBD1 matching 9 bases. Germline trimming cut 4 bases from V and 7 bases from J; bases unmatched to any gene: 8. This CDR3 spans 14 amino acids. The V gene's germline CDR1 is SGHKS and CDR2 YYEKEE (reference sequence). The CDR3 loop is CASSTTGGAGGYTF. The CDR3, as DNA: TGTGCCAGCAGCACAACAGGGGGCGCGGGTGGCTACACCTTC.

J is TRBJ2-7 and V is TRBV18; the match to TRBD2 covers 9 bases. The CDR3 is 16 residues long. J gave up 3 bases and V 1 base, and 7 bases lay outside the gene matches. CDR1 and CDR2 from the germline V gene are KGHSH and LQKENI. Written as DNA, the CDR3 is TGTGCCAGCTCACCACTAGCGGGAGAAACAGGCTACGAGCAGTACTTC. Protein sequence: CASSPLAGETGYEQYF.

This chain links TRBV15 with TRBJ1-2, with D perhaps matching TRBD1 (6 bases). This CDR3 is built from 14 residues. Trimming removed 5 bases at V and 4 bases at J, with 14 bases between. Germline V lookup: CDR1 LNHNV, CDR2 YYDKDF (reference sequence). CDR3 sequence reads: CATSSRDMSYGYTF. DNA for the CDR3: TGTGCCACCAGCTCCCGGGACATGAGCTATGGCTACACCTTC. The entire variable domain, with the rest obtained from reference TRBV15 and TRBJ1-2, is as follows: DAMVIQNPRYQVTQFGKPVTLSCSQTLNHNVMYWYQQKSSQAPKLLFHYYDKDFNNEADTPDNFQSRRPNTSFCFLDIRSPGLGDTAMYLCATSSRDMSYGYTFGSGTRLTVV.

This chain connects TRBV18 to TRBJ2-7, with no clear D. Trimming took off 3 bases at V and 3 bases at J, with 3 bases between the two ends. Per germline, CDR1 KGHSH and CDR2 LQKENI. This CDR3 is 11 amino acids long. The CDR3 DNA reads as TGTGCCAGCTCACCCAACTACGAGCAGTACTTC. It codes for CASSPNYEQYF.

This chain links TRBV5-1 with TRBJ2-2, with 8 bases aligning to TRBD1. Germline assignment: CDR1 SGHRS and CDR2 YFSETQ. The V gene end was trimmed by 3 bases and the J gene end by 5 bases; junction bases not matched to a gene: 6. The CDR3 length is 15 residues. CDR3 sequence: CASSSTTGVTGELFF. The CDR3 region has the DNA TGCGCCAGCAGCTCGACGACAGGGGTTACCGGGGAGCTGTTTTTT. Variable domain in full (rest from reference TRBV5-1 and TRBJ2-2): KAGVTQTPRYLIKTRGQQVTLSCSPISGHRSVSWYQQTPGQGLQFLFEYFSETQRNKGNFPGRFSGRQFSNSRSEMNVSTLELGDSALYLCASSSTTGVTGELFFGEGSRLTVL.

The chain uses TRBV24-1 and TRBJ2-7, with 11 bases aligning to TRBD2. This CDR3 spans 15 amino acids. The germline gives CDR1 KGHDR, CDR2 SFDVKD. The J segment lost 4 bases and the V segment lost 3 bases, leaving 4 bases of the junction unmatched. CDR3 amino acids: CATSDRLAGFYEQYF. In nucleotides, the CDR3 is TGTGCCACCAGTGATAGACTAGCGGGATTTTACGAGCAGTACTTC.

The V call is TRBV10-2, the J call TRBJ2-5; 7 nucleotides match TRBD2. V gave up 4 bases and J gave up 4 bases; unmatched junction bases: 6. In germline, CDR1 is WSHSY, CDR2 SAAADI. The CDR3 contains 14 residues. The CDR3 sequence: CASSGAGVVETQYF. CDR3 DNA: TGCGCCAGCAGTGGGGCGGGAGTGGTAGAGACCCAGTACTTC.

The CDR3 protein is CASSLRTRGTDTQYF. As DNA, the CDR3 is TGTGCCAGCAGCTTGAGGACTAGAGGAACAGATACGCAGTATTTT. The rearrangement links TRBV5-8 to TRBJ2-3; TRBD2 aligns across 7 bases. Germline lookup yields CDR1 SGHTS and CDR2 YDEGEE. The CDR3 loop spans 15 amino acids. After removal of 1 base from V and 3 bases from J, the junction contained 5 bases not matched to a gene.

The chain is built from TRBV20-1 and TRBJ2-1; TRBD2 might be the D (5 bases). V lost 3 bases and J 5 bases, leaving 14 bases between the germline ends. The CDR3 extends over 14 amino acids. CDR1 DFQATT and CDR2 SNEGSKA come from the germline V gene (reference sequence). CDR3 sequence reads: CSASNPTRNNEQFF. CDR3 DNA sequence: TGCAGTGCTAGTAACCCAACTAGAAACAATGAGCAGTTCTTC.

The V gene is TRBV5-4, the J gene TRBJ2-7; 8 bases are shared with TRBD2. The V and J ends lost 4 bases and 1 base, in that order; junction bases with no gene match: 4. The germline CDR1 and CDR2 sequences are SGHNT and YYREEE (reference sequence). This CDR3 is 14 amino acids long. CDR3 nucleotides: TGTGCCAGCAGCCCGTTAGCGGGATCCTACGAGCAGTACTTC. Protein product: CASSPLAGSYEQYF.

V usage is TRBV6-1 and J usage is TRBJ2-3; D uncertain. The V gene lost 2 bases and the J gene lost 2 bases, with 11 bases spanning the gap. This CDR3 spans 15 amino acids. The germline V gene encodes CDR1 MNHNS and CDR2 SASEGT. The CDR3 sequence is CASSESFLYTDTQYF. The CDR3 DNA reads TGTGCCAGCAGTGAATCGTTTCTTTACACAGATACGCAGTATTTT.

The chain has TRBV6-5 and TRBJ1-2, with TRBD1 as a possible D gene (5 bases). This CDR3 is 13 amino acids long. V was cut by 9 bases and J by 5 bases, with 16 bases left in between. The germline CDR1 and CDR2 sequences are MNHEY and SVGAGI. CDR3 nucleotide sequence: TGTGCCAGTACCCCGACAGCCTCATATGGCTACACCTTC. Translating it yields CASTPTASYGYTF.

The chain links TRBV27 to TRBJ2-1; TRBD1 matches 10 bases. The germline gives CDR1 MNHEY, CDR2 SMNVEV (reference sequence). This CDR3 spans 15 amino acids. With 6 bases clipped from V and 0 bases from J, the junction kept 2 bases outside the gene matches. The DNA of the CDR3 is TGTGCCAGCAGCGGGGACAGGGGCTCCTACAATGAGCAGTTCTTC. It specifies CASSGDRGSYNEQFF.

The genes are TRBV19 and TRBJ2-1; D may be TRBD2 (5 bases). V lost 2 bases and J lost 6, with 11 bases in between. Germline values: CDR1 LNHDA, CDR2 SQIVND (reference sequence). This CDR3 region has 14 residues. In DNA form, the CDR3 reads TGTGCCAGTAGTATACCCGGGATCGGCAATGAGCAGTTCTTC. The encoded protein is CASSIPGIGNEQFF.

The J gene is TRBJ1-1, the V gene TRBV3-1 (or the pseudogene TRBV3-2); D gene ambiguous. The germline V gene encodes CDR1 LGHDT and CDR2 YNNKEL (reference sequence). CDR3 length equals 14 residues. Trimming cost V 5 bases and J 0 bases, with 10 bases left between them. The CDR3 bases are TGTGCCAGCAGCTCCCGCGGATTGAACACTGAAGCTTTCTTT. The encoded protein is CASSSRGLNTEAFF.

The rearrangement joins TRBV7-9 to TRBJ2-7, with a weak D call TRBD2 (6 bases). Trimming removed 5 bases from V and 4 bases from J, with 9 bases in between. CDR1 is SEHNR, CDR2 FQNEAQ, per germline (reference sequence). The CDR3 is 12 amino acids. CDR3 coding DNA: TGTGCCAGCAGCCTGACTAGTTACGAGCAGTACTTC. It yields the protein CASSLTSYEQYF.

This CDR3 reads CASSQRGLSYTF. In DNA form, the CDR3 reads TGCGCCAGCAGCCAAAGGGGGCTAAGCTACACCTTC. V and J are TRBV4-1 and TRBJ1-2, with 7 bases aligning to TRBD1. The trim removed 2 bases at V and 9 bases at J, leaving 3 bases unmatched. The CDR3 has 12 residues. In germline, CDR1 is MGHRA, CDR2 YSYEKL.

The V and J genes are TRBV5-1 and TRBJ2-1; 7 nucleotides agree with TRBD2. The germline V gene has CDR1 SGHRS and CDR2 YFSETQ. The CDR3 extends over 14 amino acids. The V segment lost 5 bases and the J segment 8 bases; nucleotides outside the gene matches: 10. CDR3 coding DNA: TGCGCCAGCAGTCAGCGCGGGAGTTCAGATGAGCAGTTCTTC. Amino acid sequence: CASSQRGSSDEQFF.

The CDR3 spells CASSRDVTGAYEQYF. The CDR3 region has the DNA TGTGCCAGCAGTCGAGACGTGACAGGGGCCTACGAGCAGTACTTC. This chain links TRBV6-5 with TRBJ2-7; the match to TRBD1 covers 8 bases. CDR1 and CDR2 (germline): MNHEY, SVGAGI. Trimming removed 5 bases from V and 2 bases from J; junction bases left unmatched: 8. The CDR3 has 15 amino acids.

V gene TRBV7-9 combines with J gene TRBJ2-2; 9 bases are a match to TRBD2. After removal of 5 bases from V and 1 base from J, the junction contained 8 bases not matched to a gene. This CDR3 spans 17 amino acids. Germline assignment: CDR1 SEHNR and CDR2 FQNEAQ (reference sequence). CDR3 in amino acids: CASSRLRLAENTGELFF. The CDR3 region has the DNA TGTGCCAGCAGCCGGTTGCGACTAGCGGAGAACACCGGGGAGCTGTTTTTT.

This clone has a single count. CDR3 DNA: TGTGCCAGCAGCCGGGACCGACAGGGTGGTGGGACTGAAGCTTTCTTT. Amino acids: CASSRDRQGGGTEAFF. This rearrangement joins TRBV7-8 to TRBJ1-1, with 7 bases identical to TRBD1. V trimming: 5 bases; J trimming: 5 bases; junction bases outside the gene matches: 14. The CDR3 spans 16 residues. Germline CDR1 is SGHVS and CDR2 is FQNEAQ.

With regard to this clone: The DNA is omitted, as the CDR3 cannot be located on it reliably, and the CDR3 follows TCRdb's listing. V and J are TRBV7-3 and TRBJ1-3. CDR1 and CDR2 from the germline V gene are SGHTA and FQGTGA. The CDR3 comprises 14 residues, both ends counted. CDR3 sequence reads: CASSFGSGSNTIYF.

This clone has just one count. The chain recombines TRBV3-1 (or the pseudogene TRBV3-2) with TRBJ1-3; D remains ambiguous. Trimming pared 2 bases from V and 8 bases from J, leaving 7 bases between. CDR3 length: 12 residues. The germline V gene encodes CDR1 LGHDT and CDR2 YNNKEL (reference sequence). CDR3 nucleotide sequence: TGTGCCAGCAGCCAATTAGCAGACACCATATATTTT. Protein product: CASSQLADTIYF.

V is TRBV18 and J is TRBJ1-1; 8 nucleotides line up with TRBD1. This CDR3 is 15 amino acids long. Germline trimming cut 4 bases from V and 4 bases from J; bases unmatched to any gene: 8. CDR1 is KGHSH and CDR2 is LQKENI in the germline V gene. CDR3 bases: TGTGCCAGCTCACGTGCAGGGGGCTTGGGCACTGAAGCTTTCTTT. This encodes CASSRAGGLGTEAFF.

This sequence joins TRBV11-2 and TRBJ2-3, with D perhaps matching TRBD2 (5 bases). There are 16 residues in the CDR3. V was cut by 6 bases and J by 0 bases, with 16 bases left in between. In germline, CDR1 is SGHAT, CDR2 FQNNGV. For the CDR3, the DNA is TGTGCCAGCAGGACCCAGGCGGGCCTCAGCACAGATACGCAGTATTTT. Protein sequence: CASRTQAGLSTDTQYF.

This sequence joins TRBV20-1 and TRBJ2-3; weak D call: TRBD2 (5 bases). Trimming removed 3 bases at V and 2 bases at J, with 12 bases between. From germline, CDR1 is DFQATT and CDR2 SNEGSKA (reference sequence). The CDR3 spans 14 residues. The CDR3 region has the DNA TGCAGTGCTAGTGTGTGGGAGCCCACAGATACGCAGTATTTT. Protein sequence: CSASVWEPTDTQYF.